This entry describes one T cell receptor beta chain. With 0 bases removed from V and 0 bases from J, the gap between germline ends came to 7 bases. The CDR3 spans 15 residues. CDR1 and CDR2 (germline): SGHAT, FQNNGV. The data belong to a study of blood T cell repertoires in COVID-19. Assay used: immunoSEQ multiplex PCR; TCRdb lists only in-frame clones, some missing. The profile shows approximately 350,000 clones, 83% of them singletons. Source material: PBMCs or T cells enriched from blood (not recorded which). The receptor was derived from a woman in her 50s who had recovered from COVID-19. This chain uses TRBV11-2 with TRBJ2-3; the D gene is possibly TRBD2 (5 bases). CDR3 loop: CASSLDRTSTDTQYF. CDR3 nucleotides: TGTGCCAGCAGCTTAGATAGGACTAGCACAGATACGCAGTATTTT.